The 9 T cell receptor beta chains listed next were all sequenced from one sample in a study of blood T cell repertoires in COVID-19. TCRdb's copy holds only in-frame clones and misses some; the assay was immunoSEQ multiplex PCR. The sample lists about 350,000 clones, about nine tenths seen once, with 0.85% to 1.3% in the top ten. The sample comprised PBMCs or T cells enriched from blood (not recorded which). All receptors derive from a woman in her 30s who had been exposed to COVID-19.

The chain joins TRBV5-1 to TRBJ1-1; maybe TRBD1 (6 bases). The ends were cut back, 2 bases at V and 8 bases at J, with 10 bases in the middle. CDR1 and CDR2 from the germline V gene are SGHRS and YFSETQ. This CDR3 has 12 residues. CDR3 nucleotides: TGCGCCAGCAGCTTCGGACAGAAGGAAGCTTTCTTT. This gives the protein CASSFGQKEAFF. The variable domain in full, with the rest retrieved from reference TRBV5-1 and TRBJ1-1, is KAGVTQTPRYLIKTRGQQVTLSCSPISGHRSVSWYQQTPGQGLQFLFEYFSETQRNKGNFPGRFSGRQFSNSRSEMNVSTLELGDSALYLCASSFGQKEAFFGQGTRLTVV.

The chain joins TRBV5-1 to TRBJ1-2, with 8 bases matching TRBD1. Trimming took 0 bases from V and 3 from J; bases not matched to a gene: 10. The length of the CDR3 is 17 residues. Germline values: CDR1 SGHRS, CDR2 YFSETQ. This chain's CDR3 is CASSLANPGQVDYGYTF. The CDR3 DNA reads as TGCGCCAGCAGCTTGGCCAACCCGGGACAGGTCGACTATGGCTACACCTTC.

This clone was counted a few times. The chain has TRBV2 and TRBJ1-5; 7 bases map to TRBD1. This CDR3 contains 14 residues. CDR1 is SNHLY and CDR2 is FYNNEI in the germline V gene. Trimming removed 6 bases from V and 2 bases from J; junction bases left unmatched: 4. The CDR3 sequence is CASRRGQGNQPQHF. The DNA for the CDR3 is TGTGCCAGCAGACGAGGACAGGGCAATCAGCCCCAGCATTTT.

The chain employs TRBV5-1 and TRBJ2-1, with D possibly TRBD2 on 6 matching bases. The germline V gene encodes CDR1 SGHRS and CDR2 YFSETQ. Deletions cut 0 bases from V and 4 bases from J, with 17 bases between. CDR3 length equals 17 residues. The CDR3 is CASSLAMYGGPYNEQFF. The CDR3 DNA follows: TGCGCCAGCAGCTTGGCCATGTACGGGGGACCTTACAATGAGCAGTTCTTC.

With regard to this clone: This same CDR3 is encoded by further DNA sequences in the sample. V is TRBV19 and J is TRBJ2-7, with a tentative D call TRBD1 (6 bases). There are 13 residues in the CDR3. V lost 4 bases and J lost 3, with 10 bases in between. The germline gives CDR1 LNHDA, CDR2 SQIVND (reference sequence). CDR3 nucleotide sequence: TGTGCCAGTAGTAGCGGACAGAGCTACGAGCAGTACTTC. Translating it yields CASSSGQSYEQYF.

Only one count was recorded for this clone. The CDR3 here is CASSHQAGPRGEKLFF. Written as DNA, the CDR3 is TGTGCCAGCAGCCATCAGGCAGGTCCCCGAGGGGAAAAACTGTTTTTT. J is TRBJ1-4 and V is TRBV28; the D is unclear. The CDR3 consists of 16 residues. V dropped 6 bases and J dropped 8 bases, with 22 bases sitting between them. CDR1 and CDR2 (germline): MDHEN, SYDVKM. The full variable domain, completed using reference TRBV28 and TRBJ1-4, is DVKVTQSSRYLVKRTGEKVFLECVQDMDHENMFWYRQDPGLGLRLIYFSYDVKMKEKGDIPEGYSVSREKKERFSLILESASTNQTSMYLCASSHQAGPRGEKLFFGSGTQLSVL.

The chain recombines TRBV9 with TRBJ1-2, with 9 bases identical to TRBD1. There are 14 residues in the CDR3. Trimming took 7 bases from V and 6 from J; bases not matched to a gene: 10. Germline V gene data show CDR1 as SGDLS and CDR2 as YYNGEE. The DNA of the CDR3 is TGTGCCAGCGGTGGTGCTACAGGGGGCGATGGCTACACCTTC. Translating gives CASGGATGGDGYTF.

The CDR3 spells CASSLRLAELAANEQFF. CDR3 bases: TGTGCCAGCAGTTTACGCCTGGCGGAATTAGCGGCCAATGAGCAGTTCTTC. The rearrangement joins TRBV28 to TRBJ2-1; the D gene is possibly TRBD2 (6 bases). Germline CDR1 MDHEN, CDR2 SYDVKM. Trimming took 2 bases from V and 6 from J, leaving 20 bases between them. The CDR3 is 17 residues long.

The rearrangement uses TRBV5-1 and TRBJ1-1; 7 bases are shared with TRBD1. The length of the CDR3 is 14 residues. The V gene end was trimmed by 9 bases and the J gene end by 1 base; junction bases not matched to a gene: 9. From germline, CDR1 is SGHRS and CDR2 YFSETQ. The DNA for the CDR3 is TGCGCCATCGAGCCGGGACAGAAGAACACTGAAGCTTTCTTT. It encodes CAIEPGQKNTEAFF.